The text below deals with one TCR beta chain. The data belong to a study of blood T cell repertoires in COVID-19. This CDR3 is 16 amino acids long. Germline trimming cut 1 base from V and 3 bases from J; bases unmatched to any gene: 7. Germline CDR1 and CDR2: SGHNT and YENEEA. In the authors' methods: It was from reference gene primer amplification that nucleated cell counts were estimated. TCRdb's table, derived via immunoSEQ multiplex PCR, lists solely in-frame clones and lacks some. For V, J and clone size, that table is used; D and trimming come from the DNA. There are more than 150,000 clones in the sample; approximately 80% occur only once, and roughly 14% lies in the top ten.

This chain links TRBV11-3 with TRBJ2-3; 7 bases agree with TRBD2. Input material: PBMCs or T cells enriched from blood (not recorded which). The receptor's source is a man in his fifties or sixties who had been exposed to COVID-19. CDR3 sequence reads: CASSLGGWGGTDTQYF. CDR3 coding DNA: TGTGCCAGCAGCTTAGGGGGGTGGGGGGGGACAGATACGCAGTATTTT.